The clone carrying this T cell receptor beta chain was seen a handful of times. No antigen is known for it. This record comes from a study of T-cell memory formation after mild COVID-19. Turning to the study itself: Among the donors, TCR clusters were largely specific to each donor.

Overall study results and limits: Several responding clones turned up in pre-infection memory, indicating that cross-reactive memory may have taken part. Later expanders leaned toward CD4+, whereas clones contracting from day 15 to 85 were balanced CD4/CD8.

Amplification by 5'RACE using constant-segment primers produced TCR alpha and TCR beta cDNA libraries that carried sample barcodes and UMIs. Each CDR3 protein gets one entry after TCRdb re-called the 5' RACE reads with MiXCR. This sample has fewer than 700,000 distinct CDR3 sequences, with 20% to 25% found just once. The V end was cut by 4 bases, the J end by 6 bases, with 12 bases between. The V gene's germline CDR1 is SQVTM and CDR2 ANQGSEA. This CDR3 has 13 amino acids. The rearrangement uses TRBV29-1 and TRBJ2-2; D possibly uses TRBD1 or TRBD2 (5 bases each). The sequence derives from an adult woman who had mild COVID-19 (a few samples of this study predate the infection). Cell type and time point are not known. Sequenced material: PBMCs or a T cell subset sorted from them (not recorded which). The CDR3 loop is CSVGLEGPGELFF. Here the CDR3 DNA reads TGCAGCGTTGGCTTAGAGGGACCCGGGGAGCTGTTTTTT.